The source of this TCR beta chain is a study of control samples from healthy donors and cancer patients. Libraries were prepared by immunoSEQ multiplex PCR; TCRdb keeps only in-frame clonotypes and omits some of them. The sample has about 55,000 clones, around 90% seen once; the top ten hold approximately 3.8%. The CDR3 loop spans 15 amino acids. Germline V gene data show CDR1 as MDHEN and CDR2 as SYDVKM. V was pared by 3 bases and J by 0 bases, with 9 bases between. This chain links TRBV28 with TRBJ2-4; no clear D gene. Sample: blood. The sequence derives from a man aged 45 to 65 in good health. Written as DNA, the CDR3 is TGTGCCAGCAGTTTGTCGGAGCTAGCCAAAAACATTCAGTACTTC. Translating gives CASSLSELAKNIQYF.